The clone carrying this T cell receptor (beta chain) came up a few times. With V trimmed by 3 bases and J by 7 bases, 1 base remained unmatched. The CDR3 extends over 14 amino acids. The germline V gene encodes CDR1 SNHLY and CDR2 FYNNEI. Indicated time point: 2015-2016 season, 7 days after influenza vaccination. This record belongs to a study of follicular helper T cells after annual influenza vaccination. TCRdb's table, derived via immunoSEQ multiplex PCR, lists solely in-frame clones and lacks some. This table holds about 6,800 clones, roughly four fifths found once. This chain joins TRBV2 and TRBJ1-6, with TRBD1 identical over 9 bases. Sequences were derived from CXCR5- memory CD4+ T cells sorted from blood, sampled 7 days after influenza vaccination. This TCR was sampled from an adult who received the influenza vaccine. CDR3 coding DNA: TGTGCCAGCAGTGACGGGACAGGGAATTCACCCCTCCACTTT. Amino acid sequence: CASSDGTGNSPLHF.